The 29 T cell receptor beta chains listed next were all sequenced from one sample in a study of blood T cell repertoires in COVID-19. TCRdb's table, derived via immunoSEQ multiplex PCR, lists solely in-frame clones and lacks some. The table includes 50,000 to 65,000 clones, over 75% detected once. Sequencing was performed on peripheral blood. The source of these receptors is a man aged 35 to 55 with active COVID-19.

V and J are TRBV29-1 and TRBJ2-7, with D perhaps TRBD2 (5 bases). This CDR3 has 11 residues. Germline V gives CDR1 SQVTM, CDR2 ANQGSEA. V lost 4 bases to trimming and J lost 4 bases, with 8 bases between them. CDR3 nucleotide sequence: TGCAGCGTTGCCACGGGGTACGAGCAGTACTTC. This encodes CSVATGYEQYF.

This clone was detected a few times. CDR3 residues: CASSQSEYGTGELFF. The CDR3 nucleotides are TGTGCCAGCAGCCAAAGTGAATACGGGACCGGGGAGCTGTTTTTT. The chain carries TRBV3-1 (or the pseudogene TRBV3-2) and TRBJ2-2; D is unclear. Germline-derived CDR1 and CDR2 are LGHDT and YNNKEL (reference sequence). V was clipped by 2 bases and J by 5 bases, with 12 bases between them. The CDR3 contains 15 residues.

The chain couples TRBV15 to TRBJ2-4; no definite D call. CDR3 length: 14 residues. Between the trimmed V and J ends, which lost 3 bases and 0 bases, there was a span of 6 bases. CDR1 is LNHNV, CDR2 YYDKDF, per germline (reference sequence). CDR3 protein: CATSSPLAKNIQYF. In DNA, the CDR3 is TGTGCCACCAGCAGTCCTCTAGCCAAAAACATTCAGTACTTC.

This chain uses TRBV28 with TRBJ1-1; a weak D match, TRBD1 (5 bases). Looked up from germline, CDR1 is MDHEN and CDR2 is SYDVKM. This CDR3 has 14 residues. The ends were cut back, 6 bases at V and 4 bases at J, with 15 bases in the middle. This CDR3 is CASSFQGWGTEAFF. CDR3 in DNA: TGTGCCAGCAGCTTTCAGGGTTGGGGCACTGAAGCTTTCTTT.

The chain links TRBV5-5 to TRBJ1-1; no clear D. Trimming removed 5 bases from V and 1 base from J, with 15 bases in between. Germline V gene lookup returns CDR1 SGHKS and CDR2 YYEKEE (reference sequence). The CDR3 extends over 15 amino acids. The CDR3 is CASRPTRPTNTEAFF. For the CDR3, the DNA is TGTGCCAGCAGGCCGACGCGGCCCACGAACACTGAAGCTTTCTTT.

The chain couples TRBV5-6 to TRBJ2-1; a weak D match, TRBD1 (5 bases). With 3 bases removed from V and 6 bases from J, the gap between germline ends came to 7 bases. Germline V lookup: CDR1 SGHDT, CDR2 YYEEEE. This CDR3 contains 12 residues. Here the CDR3 reads CASSYDSNEQFF. The CDR3 DNA reads TGTGCCAGCAGCTATGACAGCAATGAGCAGTTCTTC.

V and J are TRBV18 and TRBJ2-7; the match to TRBD2 covers 7 bases. CDR3 length: 12 amino acids. The germline V gene encodes CDR1 KGHSH and CDR2 LQKENI. J was trimmed by 12 bases and V by 6 bases; bases with no gene match: 11. The DNA for the CDR3 is TGTGCCAGCTCCCCGGGGGGAGCAGGGTGGTACTTC. Translation: CASSPGGAGWYF.

The chain carries TRBV5-4 and TRBJ2-7; TRBD1 aligns across 12 bases. This CDR3 comprises 14 residues. Germline V gives CDR1 SGHNT, CDR2 YYREEE (reference sequence). V shed 4 bases, J shed 8 bases, and the junction held 7 bases outside the gene matches. The chain's CDR3 is CASSTGTGGFKQYF. The CDR3 DNA sequence: TGTGCCAGCAGCACGGGGACAGGGGGCTTCAAGCAGTACTTC.

This sequence joins TRBV28 and TRBJ1-5, with 10 bases aligning to TRBD1. The germline V gene has CDR1 MDHEN and CDR2 SYDVKM. The CDR3 spans 15 residues. The trim removed 6 bases at V and 6 bases at J, leaving 8 bases unmatched. CDR3 sequence (DNA): TGTGCCAGCAGGCGACAGGGGGCCTATACTCAGCCCCAGCATTTT. Its protein product is CASRRQGAYTQPQHF.

The V and J genes are TRBV9 and TRBJ2-1; perhaps TRBD2 as D (5 bases). The germline CDR1 and CDR2 sequences are SGDLS and YYNGEE. The CDR3 runs to 15 residues. V lost 4 bases, J lost 5 bases, and 16 bases lay in between. The CDR3: CASSFSSRTDNEQFF. As DNA, the CDR3 is TGTGCCAGCAGCTTCAGCTCTCGGACTGACAATGAGCAGTTCTTC.

The chain's CDR3 is CASSQGGGARNTEAFF. The CDR3 region has the DNA TGTGCCAGCAGCCAAGGAGGAGGGGCCAGGAACACTGAAGCTTTCTTT. The rearrangement uses TRBV3-1 (or the pseudogene TRBV3-2) and TRBJ1-1, with D maybe TRBD1 (5 bases). This CDR3 spans 16 amino acids. The V end lost 1 base, the J end lost 1 base, and 13 bases lay between the germline ends. CDR1 is LGHDT, CDR2 YNNKEL, per germline (reference sequence).

This rearrangement joins TRBV5-6 to TRBJ2-3; 12 bases agree with TRBD1. J was trimmed by 4 bases and V by 3 bases; bases with no gene match: 3. The CDR3 consists of 15 residues. The germline V gene encodes CDR1 SGHDT and CDR2 YYEEEE. CDR3 in DNA: TGTGCCAGCAGCTATGGGACAGGGGGCGCAGATACGCAGTATTTT. This sequence encodes CASSYGTGGADTQYF.

The chain combines TRBV19 with TRBJ2-5, with TRBD2 identical over 9 bases. The germline V gene has CDR1 LNHDA and CDR2 SQIVND (reference sequence). The CDR3 consists of 15 residues. With 5 bases clipped from V and 5 bases from J, the junction kept 9 bases outside the gene matches. The CDR3 bases are TGTGCCAGTAGTCCATCGATAACTAGCGGGGAGACCCAGTACTTC. Its protein is CASSPSITSGETQYF.

The chain carries TRBV5-1 and TRBJ2-2, with 8 bases lining up with TRBD1. Per germline, CDR1 SGHRS and CDR2 YFSETQ. This CDR3 spans 15 amino acids. The V and J ends lost 2 bases and 4 bases, in that order; junction bases with no gene match: 4. The CDR3 bases are TGCGCCAGCAGCTTCGGACAGGGTCGCACCGGGGAGCTGTTTTTT. It encodes CASSFGQGRTGELFF.

The CDR3 protein is CASSLKAGGRDEQYF. In DNA, the CDR3 is TGTGCCAGCAGCCTCAAAGCGGGAGGAAGGGACGAGCAGTACTTC. The chain recombines TRBV7-3 with TRBJ2-7; 9 bases match TRBD2. Germline CDR1 SGHTA, CDR2 FQGTGA. The J segment lost 5 bases and the V segment lost 5 bases, leaving 10 bases of the junction unmatched. The CDR3 contains 15 residues.

The chain has TRBV30 and TRBJ1-1; 7 bases align to TRBD1. Germline CDR1 reads GTSNPN; CDR2 reads SVGIG (reference sequence). This CDR3 region has 15 residues. The trim removed 2 bases at V and 8 bases at J, leaving 14 bases unmatched. CDR3 coding DNA: TGTGCCTGGAGTCTCTTCCTCTTAGGACAGGCCGAAGCTTTCTTT. Its protein product is CAWSLFLLGQAEAFF.

The chain links TRBV18 to TRBJ1-5; D is perhaps TRBD1 (6 bases). The CDR3 runs to 16 residues. The V end was cut by 5 bases, the J end by 3 bases, with 17 bases between. The V gene's germline CDR1 is KGHSH and CDR2 LQKENI. CDR3 DNA: TGTGCCAGCTCATCCCAGGGGCCCCCCGACAATCAGCCCCAGCATTTT. Translation: CASSSQGPPDNQPQHF.

The chain has TRBV10-3 and TRBJ2-7; D remains ambiguous. Trimming cost V 6 bases and J 4 bases, with 7 bases left between them. CDR1 is ENHRY and CDR2 is SYGVKD in the germline V gene. This CDR3 is 11 amino acids long. CDR3: CAIRSDYEQYF. The CDR3 DNA is TGTGCCATCAGATCAGATTACGAGCAGTACTTC.

J is TRBJ2-7 and V is TRBV19; D is possibly TRBD2 (6 bases). Per germline, CDR1 LNHDA and CDR2 SQIVND (reference sequence). Between the trimmed V and J ends, which lost 0 bases and 3 bases, there was a span of 15 bases. This CDR3 is built from 16 residues. CDR3 amino acids: CASSIDSGTTFYEQYF. DNA of the CDR3: TGTGCCAGTAGTATAGATAGCGGCACCACTTTCTACGAGCAGTACTTC.

This chain uses TRBV10-3 with TRBJ1-4; 7 nucleotides align to TRBD1. The CDR3 loop spans 13 amino acids. V was pared by 6 bases and J by 3 bases, with 1 base of the junction left unmatched. Germline V CDR1 and CDR2: ENHRY, SYGVKD. This CDR3 is CAIRGTANEKLFF. The CDR3 DNA reads TGTGCCATCAGGGGGACAGCTAATGAAAAACTGTTTTTT.

V usage is TRBV5-1 and J usage is TRBJ2-1; 13 bases line up with TRBD2. After removal of 4 bases from V and 2 bases from J, the junction contained 12 bases not matched to a gene. Germline assignment: CDR1 SGHRS and CDR2 YFSETQ. The CDR3 runs to 19 residues. The CDR3 protein is CASSPAGTSGIKAYNEQFF. In DNA form, the CDR3 reads TGCGCCAGCAGCCCCGCCGGGACTAGCGGGATCAAAGCCTACAATGAGCAGTTCTTC.

This chain connects TRBV14 to TRBJ2-1; the D is unclear. V was pared by 4 bases and J by 3 bases, with 7 bases between. The germline gives CDR1 SGHDN, CDR2 FVKESK. The CDR3 spans 13 residues. The CDR3 coding sequence is TGTGCCAGCAGCCCTAACGTCTACAATGAGCAGTTCTTC. It translates to CASSPNVYNEQFF. Drawing the rest from reference TRBV14 and TRBJ2-1, the complete variable domain is EAGVTQFPSHSVIEKGQTVTLRCDPISGHDNLYWYRRVMGKEIKFLLHFVKESKQDESGMPNNRFLAERTGGTYSTLKVQPAELEDSGVYFCASSPNVYNEQFFGPGTRLTVL.

The genes are TRBV19 and TRBJ1-1; no definite D call. V was pared by 4 bases and J by 7 bases, with 4 bases between. Germline CDR1 reads LNHDA; CDR2 reads SQIVND (reference sequence). This CDR3 spans 10 amino acids. This CDR3 reads CASSRGEAFF. The DNA of the CDR3 is TGTGCCAGTAGTAGAGGTGAAGCTTTCTTT.

V and J are TRBV2 and TRBJ1-1, with 7 bases aligning to TRBD1. The CDR3 sequence is 14 residues long. Germline CDR1 reads SNHLY; CDR2 reads FYNNEI. V was pared by 5 bases and J by 0 bases, with 3 bases of the junction left unmatched. CDR3 nucleotide sequence: TGTGCCAGCAGTCAACAGGGGCTGAACACTGAAGCTTTCTTT. Protein sequence: CASSQQGLNTEAFF.

The rearrangement joins TRBV27 to TRBJ2-7, with TRBD1 identical over 8 bases. Germline V gene data show CDR1 as MNHEY and CDR2 as SMNVEV (reference sequence). Trimming cost V 3 bases and J 7 bases; bases outside gene matches: 5. CDR3 length equals 13 residues. CDR3 region: CASSFYDRGEQYF. The CDR3 bases are TGTGCCAGCAGTTTTTATGACAGGGGTGAGCAGTACTTC.

This rearrangement joins TRBV28 to TRBJ2-1; the match to TRBD2 covers 10 bases. This CDR3 comprises 16 residues. CDR1 MDHEN and CDR2 SYDVKM come from the germline V gene. The junction had 8 bases not matched to a gene; V was cut back by 8 bases and J by 1 base. CDR3 loop: CASQRLAGYSYNEQFF. CDR3 DNA: TGTGCCAGCCAGAGACTAGCGGGCTATTCCTACAATGAGCAGTTCTTC.

The rearrangement joins TRBV30 to TRBJ2-1; 10 nucleotides match TRBD2. Germline loops: CDR1 GTSNPN, CDR2 SVGIG (reference sequence). Trimming at V came to 3 bases and at J to 9 bases, leaving 5 bases not matched to a gene. CDR3 length: 13 amino acids. This chain's CDR3 is CAWREREGSEQFF. The CDR3 DNA is TGTGCCTGGAGGGAGCGGGAGGGCAGTGAGCAGTTCTTC.

The table lists this clone with a few counts. The V call is TRBV7-9, the J call TRBJ1-1, with D unclear. The length of the CDR3 is 13 residues. Germline loops: CDR1 SEHNR, CDR2 FQNEAQ (reference sequence). Trimming pared 1 base from V and 1 base from J, leaving 4 bases between. CDR3 sequence reads: CASSLEQNTEAFF. The DNA of the CDR3 is TGTGCCAGCAGCTTAGAACAGAACACTGAAGCTTTCTTT. The full variable domain, completed using reference TRBV7-9 and TRBJ1-1, is DTGVSQNPRHKITKRGQNVTFRCDPISEHNRLYWYRQTLGQGPEFLTYFQNEAQLEKSRLLSDRFSAERPKGSFSTLEIQRTEQGDSAMYLCASSLEQNTEAFFGQGTRLTVV.

This rearrangement joins TRBV6-5 to TRBJ1-6; D perhaps matches TRBD1 (5 bases). Deletions cut 2 bases from V and 5 bases from J, with 13 bases between. This CDR3 is 16 amino acids long. Germline V CDR1 and CDR2: MNHEY, SVGAGI. The CDR3 region has the DNA TGTGCCAGCAGTTACGGCGGAGGGACCGATAATTCACCCCTCCACTTT. Its translation: CASSYGGGTDNSPLHF.